The 11 T cell receptor beta chains given below trace back to one sample, sequenced in a study of T cells in Graves' hyperthyroidism and ophthalmopathy. RNA transcripts gave rise to amplified TCR beta CDR3 regions. TCR CDR3 underwent first-round RT-PCR with the HTBI primer set. TCRdb re-called the multiplex PCR reads through MiXCR, storing one row per CDR3 protein. Among about 380,000 distinct CDR3 sequences listed, roughly 13% were seen once. Sequenced input: blood. These receptors were taken from a woman aged 60 to 75 with Graves' hyperthyroidism.

In this sample, this clonotype turned up many times. This CDR3 reads CASSPQRQGLGTEAFF. For the CDR3, the DNA is TGTGCCAGCTCACCCCAGCGACAGGGATTAGGCACTGAAGCTTTCTTT. The chain recombines TRBV18 with TRBJ1-1, with 7 bases fitting TRBD1. Germline CDR1 KGHSH, CDR2 LQKENI. The CDR3 runs 16 residues. V shed 3 bases, J shed 4 bases, and the junction held 11 bases outside the gene matches. The whole variable domain, remainder taken from reference TRBV18 and TRBJ1-1, is NAGVMQNPRHLVRRRGQEARLRCSPMKGHSHVYWYRQLPEEGLKFMVYLQKENIIDESGMPKERFSAEFPKEGPSILRIQQVVRGDSAAYFCASSPQRQGLGTEAFFGQGTRLTVV.

This clonotype came up many times. The chain couples TRBV5-1 to TRBJ2-1, with D maybe TRBD2 (7 bases). This CDR3 region has 14 residues. Germline V gives CDR1 SGHRS, CDR2 YFSETQ. Trimming left V 0 bases short and J 15 bases short, with 19 bases between. CDR3 sequence: CASSLDPSGGGPFF. CDR3 in DNA: TGCGCCAGCAGCTTGGACCCCTCAGGCGGGGGCCCGTTCTTC.

This clonotype has a handful of counts. For the CDR3, the DNA is TGTGCCAGCAGCTTACAGACTAGCGGGAGTTACGAGCAGTACTTC. The encoded protein is CASSLQTSGSYEQYF. This chain links TRBV7-8 with TRBJ2-7; 12 bases are a match to TRBD2. CDR3 size: 15 residues. The V gene end was trimmed by 2 bases and the J gene end by 4 bases; junction bases not matched to a gene: 3. Germline-derived CDR1 and CDR2 are SGHVS and FQNEAQ.

This clonotype was observed at least ten times. V usage is TRBV20-1 and J usage is TRBJ1-1; no firm D call. Trimming took off 7 bases at V and 4 bases at J, with 10 bases between the two ends. Germline V CDR1 and CDR2: DFQATT, SNEGSKA (reference sequence). The length of the CDR3 is 11 residues. The CDR3 sequence is CSVQRVTEAFF. Written as DNA, the CDR3 is TGCAGTGTTCAAAGAGTCACTGAAGCTTTCTTT.

In its sample, this clonotype was seen many times. This chain uses TRBV3-1 with TRBJ1-2; D remains unclear. The CDR3 is 13 amino acids. CDR1 is LGHDT and CDR2 is YNNKEL in the germline V gene (reference sequence). V lost 8 bases to trimming and J lost 4 bases, with 14 bases between them. The CDR3 bases are TGTGCCAGCGCCGGCCAGCTCCCCTATGGCTACACCTTC. Translated, it gives CASAGQLPYGYTF.

This clonotype was seen only a few times. Germline and junction disagree at one end, which may indicate a read error. The chain recombines TRBV29-1 with TRBJ2-3, with D perhaps matching TRBD1 (5 bases). The CDR3 length is 17 residues. CDR1 and CDR2 (germline): SQVTM, ANQGSEA. DNA of the CDR3: TGCAGCGTTGAAGATTTTGAGCGACAGTTCCGCACGGATACGCAGTATTTT. It encodes CSVEDFERQFRTDTQYF.

Ten or more counts support this clonotype. The chain combines TRBV6-1 with TRBJ2-7, with D uncertain. There are 13 residues in the CDR3. With 1 base removed from V and 6 bases from J, the gap between germline ends came to 10 bases. CDR1 MNHNS and CDR2 SASEGT come from the germline V gene. In DNA, the CDR3 is TGTGCCAGCAGTGAAGGGGTTTCGTCCGAGCAGTACTTC. Its translation: CASSEGVSSEQYF.

This clonotype has a count of ten or more. The V gene is TRBV29-1, the J gene TRBJ2-5; the D gene is possibly TRBD1 (5 bases). Germline V gives CDR1 SQVTM, CDR2 ANQGSEA. Trimming cost V 3 bases and J 2 bases, with 10 bases left between them. The CDR3 has 13 residues. The DNA of the CDR3 is TGCAGCGTTGACCTGACAGCGCAAGAGACCCAGTACTTC. Its protein product is CSVDLTAQETQYF.

This clonotype was counted at least ten times. J is TRBJ2-7 and V is TRBV27, with 8 bases lining up with TRBD2. The CDR3 covers 16 residues. Germline V gives CDR1 MNHEY, CDR2 SMNVEV (reference sequence). V shed 3 bases, J shed 12 bases, and the junction held 19 bases outside the gene matches. DNA for the CDR3: TGTGCCAGCAGTTTCGGGGGAGCCGCGGTAGCGGGGACCTGGTACTTC. Residues: CASSFGGAAVAGTWYF.

The gene calls are TRBV20-1 and TRBJ2-1; 7 bases line up with TRBD2. In germline, CDR1 is DFQATT, CDR2 SNEGSKA (reference sequence). With 6 bases clipped from V and 0 bases from J, the junction kept 5 bases outside the gene matches. The CDR3 runs to 14 residues. This CDR3 reads CSAQAGSSYNEQFF. The DNA for the CDR3 is TGCAGTGCCCAAGCGGGGAGCTCCTACAATGAGCAGTTCTTC.

This clonotype was found many times. The rearrangement joins TRBV20-1 to TRBJ2-3; the match to TRBD2 covers 8 bases. The length of the CDR3 is 15 residues. Unmatched junction bases numbered 5, after V lost 3 bases and J lost 0 bases. The V gene's germline CDR1 is DFQATT and CDR2 SNEGSKA (reference sequence). This CDR3 reads CSARKASGSTDTQYF. In DNA, the CDR3 is TGCAGTGCTAGGAAGGCTAGCGGGAGCACAGATACGCAGTATTTT.